This T cell receptor (beta chain) was recovered during a study of cytomegalovirus exposure and HLA in healthy donors. V shed 4 bases, J shed 0 bases, and the junction held 8 bases outside the gene matches. CDR3 length: 17 amino acids. Looked up from germline, CDR1 is LGHNA and CDR2 is YNFKEQ. PCR employed 60 Vbeta and 13 Jbeta primers. Generated by immunoSEQ multiplex PCR, the TCRdb table keeps only in-frame clones and is missing some. This table has about 210,000 clones, around four fifths appearing once. As to this clone: What it recognizes is unknown.

The study, taken as a whole, reports: From TCR beta sequences, most subjects' HLA-A and HLA-B alleles were reportedly predicted accurately.

This TCR was sampled from a woman between 50 and 59 years old in good health and CMV-seropositive. Sample: PBMCs. This chain joins TRBV4-2 and TRBJ2-1, with 8 positions matching TRBD2. The CDR3 coding sequence is TGTGCCAGCAGCCCGACCCCCGGGGGGGACTCCTACAATGAGCAGTTCTTC. Protein: CASSPTPGGDSYNEQFF.